Below are 26 T cell receptor beta chains sequenced from a single sample in a study of blood T cells in healthy people across ages. Alongside a J-beta primer mix, a sample-barcoded 5' primer served in a second PCR lasting roughly 7 to 11 cycles. One entry per CDR3 protein results from TCRdb running MiXCR on the 5' RACE reads. The table has about 800,000 distinct CDR3 sequences, 20% to 25% seen once. The sample also formed part of further work on T cells of mothers and their children.

Sequenced: blood. The source is a boy aged 5-17 years in good health.

The table lists this clonotype with a few counts. The rearrangement uses TRBV4-1 and TRBJ2-5; D is possibly TRBD2 (6 bases). TRBJ2-7 explains the end of the DNA better; the J call may be wrong. The CDR3 length is 15 residues. Looked up from germline, CDR1 is MGHRA and CDR2 is YSYEKL. In DNA form, the CDR3 reads TGCGCCAGCAGCCAAGTCTGGGGGGATATCTACGAGCAGTACTTC. Its protein product is CASSQVWGDIYEQYF.

This clonotype was seen only once. The V and J genes are TRBV15 and TRBJ1-2; perhaps TRBD1 as D (6 bases). The CDR3 sequence is 17 residues long. Trimming removed 0 bases from V and 1 base from J, with 15 bases in between. CDR1 LNHNV and CDR2 YYDKDF come from the germline V gene (reference sequence). The CDR3 loop reads CATSRDYQGRDNYGYTF. CDR3 coding DNA: TGTGCCACCAGCAGAGATTACCAGGGGAGAGATAACTATGGCTACACCTTC.

The chain uses TRBV25-1 and TRBJ2-5; TRBD1 agrees at 7 bases. The tail of the sequence fits TRBJ2-7 better, so the J call may be wrong. Germline V CDR1 and CDR2: MGHDK, SYGVNS. This CDR3 contains 11 residues. The CDR3 spells CASTQGTEQYF. The DNA for the CDR3 is TGTGCCAGCACACAGGGGACCGAGCAGTACTTC.

Only a few counts were recorded for this clonotype. The J gene is TRBJ2-2, the V gene TRBV27, with D possibly matching TRBD2 (5 bases). With 5 bases removed from V and 4 bases from J, the gap between germline ends came to 14 bases. This CDR3 spans 15 amino acids. Per the germline V gene, CDR1 is MNHEY and CDR2 is SMNVEV (reference sequence). CDR3 residues: CASSPTRAGTGELFF. CDR3 DNA sequence: TGTGCCAGCAGTCCCACGAGGGCGGGCACCGGGGAGCTGTTTTTT.

This clonotype was seen only a few times. The CDR3 region is CSVWGDAAGEKLFF. CDR3 DNA sequence: TGCAGCGTTTGGGGGGACGCCGCGGGAGAAAAACTGTTTTTT. This chain links TRBV29-1 with TRBJ1-4, with D possibly being TRBD1 (5 bases). The CDR3 runs to 14 residues. V was clipped by 5 bases and J by 8 bases, with 18 bases between them. CDR1 SQVTM and CDR2 ANQGSEA come from the germline V gene.

This clonotype has more than one count but fewer than ten. One junction end does not reproduce the germline sequence, and a read error may be involved. This chain connects TRBV2 to TRBJ1-4, with D uncertain. Germline V gene lookup returns CDR1 SNHLY and CDR2 FYNNEI. This CDR3 has 17 amino acids. As DNA, the CDR3 is TGTGCCAACAGTGAGGGTGGTAAGGGCGCAACTAATGAAAAACTGTTTTTT. This encodes CANSEGGKGATNEKLFF.

This clonotype was observed a single time. The conserved closing phenylalanine or tryptophan is absent in this CDR3, likely reflecting a read error. The rearrangement joins TRBV13 to TRBJ2-3, with D hard to call. Trimming removed 3 bases at V and 2 bases at J, with 9 bases between. The CDR3 spans 14 residues. From germline, CDR1 is PRHDT and CDR2 FYEKMQ (reference sequence). CDR3 in amino acids: CASSLQLNTDTQYS. For the CDR3, the DNA is TGTGCCAGCAGCTTGCAGTTGAACACAGATACGCAGTATTCT.

J is TRBJ1-1 and V is TRBV25-1, with D perhaps TRBD1 (6 bases). CDR3 length: 14 amino acids. Germline-derived CDR1 and CDR2 are MGHDK and SYGVNS. Trimming removed 9 bases at V and 1 base at J, with 15 bases between. This CDR3 is CASSKQGRNTEAFF. The CDR3 nucleotides read TGTGCCAGTTCTAAACAGGGTCGGAACACTGAAGCTTTCTTT.

The rearrangement uses TRBV19 and TRBJ2-7; 11 bases fit TRBD2. The CDR3 runs to 18 residues. The germline V gene has CDR1 LNHDA and CDR2 SQIVND (reference sequence). V lost 3 bases, J lost 0 bases, and 10 bases stayed unmatched. The CDR3 spells CASSIDILLAGDSYEQYF. CDR3 DNA sequence: TGTGCCAGTAGTATCGATATTTTACTAGCGGGGGACTCCTACGAGCAGTACTTC. Full variable domain (remainder filled in from reference TRBV19 and TRBJ2-7): DGGITQSPKYLFRKEGQNVTLSCEQNLNHDAMYWYRQDPGQGLRLIYYSQIVNDFQKGDIAEGYSVSREKKESFPLTVTSAQKNPTAFYLCASSIDILLAGDSYEQYFGPGTRLTVT.

The rearrangement links TRBV20-1 to TRBJ1-1; maybe TRBD1 (5 bases). V lost 5 bases to trimming and J lost 1 base, with 11 bases between them. Germline values: CDR1 DFQATT, CDR2 SNEGSKA (reference sequence). The CDR3 covers 13 residues. DNA of the CDR3: TGCAGTGCTGGGGGTTTGAGGAACACTGAAGCTTTCTTT. Translated: CSAGGLRNTEAFF.

The chain employs TRBV20-1 and TRBJ1-6, with a tentative D call TRBD1 (5 bases). The germline CDR1 and CDR2 sequences are DFQATT and SNEGSKA (reference sequence). This CDR3 comprises 15 residues. The V end lost 0 bases, the J end lost 6 bases, and 12 bases lay between the germline ends. This CDR3 is CSARDLGGGNSPLHF. The CDR3 DNA follows: TGCAGTGCTAGAGATCTCGGGGGTGGTAATTCACCCCTCCACTTT.

This chain connects TRBV4-2 to TRBJ2-5, with 8 bases that match TRBD2. The J call may be mistaken, given a closer DNA end match to TRBJ2-7. The germline gives CDR1 LGHNA, CDR2 YNFKEQ. The CDR3 loop spans 17 amino acids. CDR3 in DNA: TGTGCCAGCAGCCAAGACGCCATAACGGGAGGGATCTACGAGCAGTACTTC. Residues: CASSQDAITGGIYEQYF.

The chain recombines TRBV28 with TRBJ2-7; a weak D match, TRBD2 (5 bases). Germline lookup yields CDR1 MDHEN and CDR2 SYDVKM. V lost 9 bases, J lost 2 bases, and 11 bases lay in between. There are 12 residues in the CDR3. The CDR3 is CASAGGPYEQYF. Written as DNA, the CDR3 is TGTGCCAGTGCGGGCGGACCCTACGAGCAGTACTTC.

The chain employs TRBV12-3 or TRBV12-4 and TRBJ1-4; tentatively, D is TRBD1 (6 bases). V was trimmed by 9 bases and J by 5 bases, leaving 19 bases between them. The CDR3 covers 15 residues. CDR3 loop: CASTRGRTGNEKLFF. CDR3 nucleotides: TGTGCCAGTACAAGGGGCCGAACAGGGAATGAAAAACTGTTTTTT.

Note on this clonotype: The junction differs from germline at one of its ends, possibly a read error. The chain employs TRBV12-3 or TRBV12-4 and TRBJ2-2; 11 positions agree with TRBD2. This CDR3 is 14 amino acids long. The CDR3 spells CVSRASGGSGELFF. The CDR3 nucleotides are TGTGTCAGCAGGGCTAGCGGGGGGTCCGGGGAGCTGTTTTTT.

The CDR3 here is CASSFPKTGEAYNSPLHF. The CDR3 nucleotides read TGTGCCAGCAGCTTCCCCAAGACAGGGGAGGCCTATAATTCACCCCTCCACTTT. V usage is TRBV7-9 and J usage is TRBJ1-6; 8 bases align to TRBD1. The CDR3 length is 18 residues. Trimming at V came to 3 bases and at J to 2 bases, leaving 9 bases not matched to a gene. Germline V CDR1 and CDR2: SEHNR, FQNEAQ (reference sequence).

This clonotype was picked up many times. The rearrangement links TRBV12-3 or TRBV12-4 to TRBJ2-5, with D unclear. This CDR3 contains 11 residues. Deletions cut 5 bases from V and 3 bases from J, with 4 bases between. The CDR3 is CASSREETQYF. Here the CDR3 DNA reads TGTGCCAGCAGTAGGGAAGAGACCCAGTACTTC.

Only a few counts were recorded for this clonotype. One junction end disagrees with the germline gene, perhaps due to a read error. The V and J genes are TRBV10-3 and TRBJ1-2; D remains ambiguous. The CDR3 has 14 amino acids. CDR1 and CDR2 from the germline V gene are ENHRY and SYGVKD. Here the CDR3 reads CAIGDEAVGYGYIF. The CDR3 DNA follows: TGTGCCATCGGCGATGAAGCGGTTGGCTATGGCTACATCTTC.

The gene calls are TRBV12-3 or TRBV12-4 and TRBJ2-3; 8 bases are shared with TRBD1. CDR3 size: 16 residues. The V gene end was trimmed by 6 bases and the J gene end by 2 bases; junction bases not matched to a gene: 10. CDR3 coding DNA: TGTGCCAGCAGACGGAGAACAGGGGGTCTCACAGATACGCAGTATTTT. Its protein is CASRRRTGGLTDTQYF.

This clonotype was counted only a few times. V gene TRBV18 combines with J gene TRBJ2-7; D tentatively reads TRBD1 or TRBD2 (5 bases each). The CDR3 loop spans 14 amino acids. With 8 bases removed from V and 4 bases from J, the gap between germline ends came to 18 bases. Germline V CDR1 and CDR2: KGHSH, LQKENI. The CDR3 loop reads CASQGPGVRYEQYF. In DNA, the CDR3 is TGTGCCAGCCAGGGACCAGGAGTTCGGTACGAGCAGTACTTC.

This clonotype has more than one count but fewer than ten. The chain has TRBV7-2 and TRBJ2-7; weak D call: TRBD2 (6 bases). Trimming pared 6 bases from V and 1 base from J, leaving 19 bases between. CDR1 is SGHTA and CDR2 is FQGNSA in the germline V gene. The CDR3 extends over 16 amino acids. The chain's CDR3 is CASSSAGTLGSYEQYF. The CDR3 DNA sequence: TGTGCCAGCAGTTCTGCCGGGACTCTAGGATCCTACGAGCAGTACTTC.

V is TRBV9 and J is TRBJ1-2; D might be TRBD1 (5 bases). V lost 0 bases and J lost 0, with 15 bases in between. Germline assignment: CDR1 SGDLS and CDR2 YYNGEE. The CDR3 has 17 residues. The CDR3 protein is CASSVVSSQGANYGYTF. CDR3 bases: TGTGCCAGCAGCGTAGTGAGTAGCCAGGGAGCTAACTATGGCTACACCTTC.

The rearrangement links TRBV6-1 to TRBJ1-5, with D hard to call. This CDR3 has 13 residues. Germline values: CDR1 MNHNS, CDR2 SASEGT. The V gene lost 6 bases and the J gene lost 7 bases, with 13 bases spanning the gap. The CDR3 bases are TGTGCCAGCAGATTCTATTACGGGCAGCCCCAGCATTTT. This gives the protein CASRFYYGQPQHF.

The chain has TRBV7-9 and TRBJ2-5; TRBD1 is a possible D gene (6 bases). The CDR3 is 15 amino acids. Germline V gene sequence: CDR1 SEHNR, CDR2 FQNEAQ (reference sequence). Trimming removed 6 bases from V and 1 base from J, with 15 bases in between. CDR3 protein: CASRGSDSLQETQYF. The CDR3 region has the DNA TGTGCCAGCAGGGGATCGGACAGTCTCCAAGAGACCCAGTACTTC.

The V gene is TRBV28, the J gene TRBJ2-7; TRBD1 aligns across 10 bases. The V gene's germline CDR1 is MDHEN and CDR2 SYDVKM. This CDR3 comprises 20 residues. V dropped 5 bases and J dropped 6; count of bases not matched to a gene: 25. This CDR3 reads CASSAGTGAWGRGAGSEQYF. The DNA for the CDR3 is TGTGCCAGCAGTGCCGGGACAGGGGCTTGGGGAAGGGGGGCCGGGAGCGAGCAGTACTTC.

The chain is built from TRBV20-1 and TRBJ2-1, with 12 bases aligning to TRBD1. The CDR3 loop spans 14 amino acids. Germline V gene sequence: CDR1 DFQATT, CDR2 SNEGSKA (reference sequence). The J segment lost 3 bases and the V segment lost 8 bases, leaving 5 bases of the junction unmatched. CDR3 in amino acids: CSTRDRGLYNEQFF. Here the CDR3 DNA reads TGCAGTACCAGGGACAGGGGGCTCTACAATGAGCAGTTCTTC.